This T cell receptor (beta chain) was captured by sequencing in a study of tumor-infiltrating lymphocytes in primary liver carcinoma. Germline V gene sequence: CDR1 WSHSY, CDR2 SAAADI. Trimming removed 3 bases from V and 7 bases from J, with 13 bases in between. The CDR3 is 14 residues long. Reverse transcription of approximately 0.55 ug total RNA with a constant-region primer produced TCR beta cDNA. ARM-PCR, slightly modified, supplied the TCR beta libraries through three nested multiplex PCR rounds. The study ran its first two PCR rounds for approximately 10 cycles each, using TRBV1-TRBV30 forward primers and a C-beta reverse primer. TCRdb processed the multiplex PCR reads anew with MiXCR; each CDR3 protein has one entry. The sample contains about 320,000 distinct CDR3 sequences, roughly three fifths of which appear only once. Points on this clonotype: Because it lacks the conserved phenylalanine or tryptophan at the end, this CDR3 is likely a read error.

The source of the blood RNA was unsorted whole blood, and germline DNA was extracted as well. The source material was peripheral blood. The origin of this receptor is a woman aged 25 to 45 with primary liver carcinoma and hepatitis B virus infection. V and J are TRBV10-2 and TRBJ1-5, with D possibly matching TRBD1 (5 bases). The CDR3 DNA reads as TGCGCCAGCAGTGAATGGGGCTCTGGGCAGCCCCAGCATTCT. Its protein is CASSEWGSGQPQHS.